One and the same sample provided the 5 T cell receptor beta chains below, sequenced in a study of T cell changes during pregnancy in multiple sclerosis. The data were produced by immunoSEQ multiplex PCR, yet TCRdb's version contains in-frame clones alone and is incomplete. The table includes 57,000 or so clones, 80% to 95% detected once. The input for sequencing was peripheral blood, taken in the third trimester of pregnancy. These receptors came from a female donor in good health, enrolled as a control in a pregnancy study.

This chain connects TRBV6-5 to TRBJ2-7, with TRBD1 matching over 11 bases. The V and J ends lost 2 bases and 6 bases, in that order; junction bases with no gene match: 6. CDR3 size: 15 residues. The germline gives CDR1 MNHEY, CDR2 SVGAGI. CDR3 amino acids: CASSYGGQGAGEQYF. The CDR3 DNA is TGTGCCAGCAGTTACGGCGGACAGGGGGCGGGCGAGCAGTACTTC.

The chain has TRBV19 and TRBJ2-2; D perhaps matches TRBD2 (6 bases). Germline-derived CDR1 and CDR2 are LNHDA and SQIVND (reference sequence). Trimming took 1 base from V and 5 from J, leaving 14 bases between them. This CDR3 spans 16 amino acids. CDR3 sequence: CASSIVGGGGTGELFF. CDR3 coding DNA: TGTGCCAGTAGTATAGTTGGCGGAGGAGGGACCGGGGAGCTGTTTTTT.

V usage is TRBV19 and J usage is TRBJ2-3; a weak D match, TRBD1 (7 bases). CDR1 and CDR2 (germline): LNHDA, SQIVND (reference sequence). V was trimmed by 7 bases and J by 2 bases, leaving 13 bases between them. The CDR3 consists of 14 residues. CDR3 loop: CASKSGGNTDTQYF. CDR3 in DNA: TGTGCCAGTAAATCAGGGGGGAACACAGATACGCAGTATTTT.

The count of this clone is one. For the CDR3, the DNA is TGTGCCATCAGTGAGTCGGTGGTAGACAATCAGCCCCAGCATTTT. Translation gives CAISESVVDNQPQHF. This chain uses TRBV10-3 with TRBJ1-5; D is undetermined. The CDR3 spans 15 residues. Trimming cost V 0 bases and J 3 bases, with 9 bases left between them. Germline CDR1 ENHRY, CDR2 SYGVKD.

J is TRBJ2-3 and V is TRBV7-9, with 9 bases identical to TRBD2. This CDR3 is 15 amino acids long. Germline trimming cut 1 base from V and 6 bases from J; bases unmatched to any gene: 5. The germline V gene encodes CDR1 SEHNR and CDR2 FQNEAQ (reference sequence). CDR3: CASSLGGGVRDTQYF. The CDR3 region has the DNA TGTGCCAGCAGCTTAGGCGGGGGGGTTCGGGATACGCAGTATTTT.